The T cell receptor (beta chain) under discussion was sequenced for a study of T cell responses to AZD1222 COVID-19 vaccine. In the study overall: Second-dose intervals near 4 or 12 weeks were combined.

TCRdb keeps only in-frame clones here, not all; method: immunoSEQ multiplex PCR. The table has roughly 82,000 clones, about 85% seen once. This clone has a handful of counts. This TCR was sampled from an adult in good health. The specimen comprised peripheral blood, sampled on day 0 of AZD1222 vaccination.

CDR3 nucleotides: TGTGCCAGCAGCCCTGCCGGGACAGGGACCAGCGAGCAGTACTTC. Translating gives CASSPAGTGTSEQYF. V gene TRBV7-9 combines with J gene TRBJ2-7, with TRBD1 matching over 9 bases. The CDR3 is 15 amino acids. Trimming cost V 5 bases and J 6 bases; bases outside gene matches: 11. The V gene's germline CDR1 is SEHNR and CDR2 FQNEAQ (reference sequence). Supplemented by reference TRBV7-9 and TRBJ2-7, the full variable domain reads DTGVSQNPRHKITKRGQNVTFRCDPISEHNRLYWYRQTLGQGPEFLTYFQNEAQLEKSRLLSDRFSAERPKGSFSTLEIQRTEQGDSAMYLCASSPAGTGTSEQYFGPGTRLTVT.